The rows below give T cell receptor beta chains drawn from one sample of a study of identifying expanded T cells in peripheral blood. The method was immunoSEQ multiplex PCR; TCRdb's version includes in-frame clones alone and lacks a portion of them. The sample yields roughly 90,000 clones, approximately 84% seen once. Sequenced material: blood. All receptors derive from a person aged 18 to 75 in good health. Each CDR3 is given with its conserved first and last residue. D genes are given only for firm matches. Expanded clones are given a class, and other clones once, few, many or no size at all.

>TRBV4-3|NA|TRBD1|TRBJ1-2
CASSQGTRGQAYGYTF
TGCGCCAGCAGCCAAGGCACGAGGGGACAGGCCTATGGCTACACCTTC
>TRBV6-5|NA|NA|TRBJ1-4
CASKDSGWNEKLFF
TGTGCCAGCAAAGACAGCGGTTGGAATGAAAAACTGTTTTTT
>TRBV6-6|NA|NA|TRBJ1-1
CASSYGGVNTEAFF
TGTGCCAGCAGTTACGGAGGGGTGAACACTGAAGCTTTCTTT
>TRBV9|NA|TRBD1|TRBJ2-3
CASSLGQDTDTQYF
TGTGCCAGCAGCTTAGGACAGGACACAGATACGCAGTATTTT
>TRBV5-6|NA|NA|TRBJ1-5
CASSPRDVEQPQHF
TGTGCCAGCAGCCCCCGGGACGTGGAGCAGCCCCAGCATTTT
>TRBV5-1|NA|NA|TRBJ1-3
CASSAGHTSDTSIYF
TGCGCCAGCAGCGCCGGGCACACCTCTGACACTTCTATATATTTT
>TRBV5-5|NA|TRBD2|TRBJ2-5
CASSITSGRKETQYF
TGTGCCAGCAGCATAACTAGCGGGAGGAAAGAGACCCAGTACTTC
>TRBV27|NA|NA|TRBJ1-6
CASRLVRNSPLHF
TGTGCCAGCCGACTGGTGAGGAATTCACCCCTCCACTTT
>TRBV5-1|NA|NA|TRBJ2-5
CASSFGGGGETQYF
TGCGCCAGCAGCTTTGGGGGCGGAGGAGAGACCCAGTACTTC
>TRBV6-1|NA|NA|TRBJ1-2
CASSEAGQTYGYTF
TGTGCCAGCAGTGAAGCCGGCCAGACCTATGGCTACACCTTC
>TRBV6-6|once|NA|TRBJ2-1
CASRSQSSNEQFF
TGTGCCAGCAGATCTCAGAGTTCTAATGAGCAGTTCTTC
>TRBV29-1|once|TRBD2|TRBJ2-3
CSAERGALGDTQYF
TGCAGCGCAGAGCGGGGGGCCCTCGGAGATACGCAGTATTTT
>TRBV5-6|NA|TRBD1|TRBJ1-1
CASSLGLLDRVMNTEAFF
TGTGCCAGCAGCTTGGGGCTGCTGGACAGGGTTATGAACACTGAAGCTTTCTTT
>TRBV5-1|NA|NA|TRBJ2-2
CASSLFPGETGELFF
TGCGCCAGCAGCTTGTTCCCAGGGGAAACCGGGGAGCTGTTTTTT
>TRBV2|NA|NA|TRBJ1-5
CASSKDSHSNQPQHF
TGTGCCAGCAGCAAGGACAGCCATAGCAATCAGCCCCAGCATTTT
>TRBV6-1|NA|NA|TRBJ1-2
CASSDGVGGYTF
TGTGCCAGCAGTGACGGGGTCGGTGGCTACACCTTC
>TRBV29-1|NA|NA|TRBJ1-1
CSVGVTQRAEAFF
TGCAGCGTTGGCGTCACCCAAAGGGCTGAAGCTTTCTTT
>TRBV7-9|NA|NA|TRBJ2-7
CASSLLGGTYEQYF
TGTGCCAGCAGCTTACTGGGCGGGACCTACGAGCAGTACTTC
>TRBV6-4|few|NA|TRBJ1-5
CASSDSYEQQPQHF
TGTGCCAGCAGTGACTCGTATGAACAGCAGCCCCAGCATTTT
>TRBV11-2|once|NA|TRBJ2-7
CASSLDWGLREQYF
TGTGCCAGCAGCTTAGATTGGGGTTTAAGGGAGCAGTACTTC
>TRBV5-1|NA|NA|TRBJ2-1
CASSDGQGRGLSSYNEQFF
TGCGCCAGCAGCGACGGCCAAGGGCGGGGGCTTAGCTCCTACAATGAGCAGTTCTTC
>TRBV27|NA|NA|TRBJ2-2
CASSLFTATGELFF
TGTGCCAGCAGTTTATTCACAGCTACCGGGGAGCTGTTTTTT
>TRBV6-5|NA|TRBD1|TRBJ1-2
CASSPGQGRYTF
TGTGCCAGCAGTCCGGGACAGGGACGTTACACCTTC
>TRBV4-1|NA|NA|TRBJ1-1
CASSQGTGTEAFF
TGCGCCAGCAGCCAAGGAACTGGGACTGAAGCTTTCTTT
>TRBV5-4|few|NA|TRBJ1-1
CASSFKDGYTEAFF
TGTGCCAGCAGCTTCAAGGACGGGTACACTGAAGCTTTCTTT
>TRBV5-1|NA|TRBD2|TRBJ2-2
CASSPGLAGSWELFF
TGCGCCAGCAGCCCTGGACTAGCGGGGAGCTGGGAGCTGTTTTTT
>TRBV15|once|TRBD1|TRBJ1-1
CATSRVGGHTEAFF
TGTGCCACCAGCAGGGTAGGGGGCCACACTGAAGCTTTCTTT
>TRBV5-6|NA|NA|TRBJ2-7
CASSLGANYEQYF
TGTGCCAGCAGCTTAGGGGCCAATTACGAGCAGTACTTC
>TRBV15|NA|NA|TRBJ2-1
CATSSQKYNEQFF
TGTGCCACCAGCTCCCAGAAATACAATGAGCAGTTCTTC
>TRBV10-3|once|NA|TRBJ1-1
CAISEYNEGTEAFF
TGTGCCATCAGTGAGTACAACGAGGGGACTGAAGCTTTCTTT